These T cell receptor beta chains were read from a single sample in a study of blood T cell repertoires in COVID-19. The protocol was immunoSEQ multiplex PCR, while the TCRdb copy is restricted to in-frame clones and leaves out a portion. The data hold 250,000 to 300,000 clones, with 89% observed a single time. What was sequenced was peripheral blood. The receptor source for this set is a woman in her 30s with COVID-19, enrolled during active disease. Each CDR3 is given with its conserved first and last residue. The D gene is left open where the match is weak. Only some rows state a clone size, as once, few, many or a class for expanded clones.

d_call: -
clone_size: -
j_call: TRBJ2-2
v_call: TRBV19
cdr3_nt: TGTGCCTCACACTGGGGGGCCGGGGAGCTGTTTTTT
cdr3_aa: CASHWGAGELFF

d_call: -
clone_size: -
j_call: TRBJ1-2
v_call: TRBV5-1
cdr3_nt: TGCGCCAGCAGTCCGGGGGGCGCAACCCTCAATGGCTACACCTTC
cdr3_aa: CASSPGGATLNGYTF

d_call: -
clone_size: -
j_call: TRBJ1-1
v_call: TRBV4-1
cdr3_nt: TGCGCCAGCAGCGACCAGGCCAGGGCCGCAAGCCTGAACACTGAAGCTTTCTTT
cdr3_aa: CASSDQARAASLNTEAFF

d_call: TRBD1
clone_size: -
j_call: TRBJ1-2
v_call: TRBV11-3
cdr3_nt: TGTGCCAGCAGCCCGACTTCCACTTCAGGGGGAGGCTACACCTTC
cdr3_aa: CASSPTSTSGGGYTF

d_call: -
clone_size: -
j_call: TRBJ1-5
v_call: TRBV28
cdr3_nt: TGTGCCAGCAGTACTACAGGGATGTGGGATCAGCCCCAGCATTTT
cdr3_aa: CASSTTGMWDQPQHF

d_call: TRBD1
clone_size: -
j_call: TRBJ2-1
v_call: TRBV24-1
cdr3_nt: TGTGCCACCAGTGGGACAGGGGAGAGGTACAATGAGCAGTTCTTC
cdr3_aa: CATSGTGERYNEQFF

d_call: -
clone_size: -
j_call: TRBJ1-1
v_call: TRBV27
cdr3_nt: TGTGCCAGCAGTGCGAGGGGAGGCTCTGAAGCTTTCTTT
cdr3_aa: CASSARGGSEAFF

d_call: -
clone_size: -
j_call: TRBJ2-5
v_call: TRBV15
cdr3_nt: TGTGCCACCAGCAGAGATCGGGAGACCCAGTACTTC
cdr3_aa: CATSRDRETQYF

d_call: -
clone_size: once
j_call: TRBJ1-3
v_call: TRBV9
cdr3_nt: TGTGCCAGCAGCGTAGGGGCGACAACGGCAAACGGAAACACCATATATTTT
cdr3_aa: CASSVGATTANGNTIYF

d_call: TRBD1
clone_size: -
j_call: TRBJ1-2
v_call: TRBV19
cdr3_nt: TGTGCCAGTAGTATACTAGAAATATTCAGGGGGCCTAACTATGGCTACACCTTC
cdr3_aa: CASSILEIFRGPNYGYTF

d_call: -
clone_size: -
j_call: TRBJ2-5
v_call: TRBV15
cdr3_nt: TGTGCCACCAGCAGAGGCGGAACAGGTCCGGAGACCCAGTACTTC
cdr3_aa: CATSRGGTGPETQYF

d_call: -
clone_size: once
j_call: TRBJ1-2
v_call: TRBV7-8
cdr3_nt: TGTGCCAGCAGCGTCAGGGGCGTGAGCTATGGCTACACCTTC
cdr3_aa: CASSVRGVSYGYTF

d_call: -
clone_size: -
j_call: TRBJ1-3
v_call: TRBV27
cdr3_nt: TGTGCCAGCAGTGCACGTGCGGGGGCTGGAAACACCATATATTTT
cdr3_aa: CASSARAGAGNTIYF

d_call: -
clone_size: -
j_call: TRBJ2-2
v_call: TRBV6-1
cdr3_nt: TGTGCCAGCAGTGAACTTGTGATAGTGTGGACCGGGGAGCTGTTTTTT
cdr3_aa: CASSELVIVWTGELFF

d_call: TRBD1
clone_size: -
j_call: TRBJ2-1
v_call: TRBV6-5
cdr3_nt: TGTGCCAGCAAACAGGGGTACAATGAGCAGTTCTTC
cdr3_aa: CASKQGYNEQFF

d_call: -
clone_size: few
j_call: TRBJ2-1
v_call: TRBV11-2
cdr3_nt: TGTGCCAGCAGCCCAGGGGGGAATGACAATGAGCAGTTCTTC
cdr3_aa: CASSPGGNDNEQFF

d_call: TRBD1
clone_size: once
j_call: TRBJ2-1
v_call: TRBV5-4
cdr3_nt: TGTGCCAGCAGCTCCCGGGGCAGGGGGCCTTACAATGAGCAGTTCTTC
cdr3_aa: CASSSRGRGPYNEQFF

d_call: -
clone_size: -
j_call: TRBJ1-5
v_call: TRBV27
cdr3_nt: TGTGCCAGTCACCCGGGGGTAGGGTCGATTCAGCCCCAGCATTTT
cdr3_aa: CASHPGVGSIQPQHF

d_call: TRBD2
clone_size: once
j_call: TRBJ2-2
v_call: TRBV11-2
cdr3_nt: TGTGCCAGCAGCTTAGTTAGCGGGGCCCCCGGGGAGCTGTTTTTT
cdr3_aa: CASSLVSGAPGELFF

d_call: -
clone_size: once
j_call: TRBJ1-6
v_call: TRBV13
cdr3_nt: TGTGCCAGCAGCTTAAGAGGGTCACCCCTCCACTTT
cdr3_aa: CASSLRGSPLHF

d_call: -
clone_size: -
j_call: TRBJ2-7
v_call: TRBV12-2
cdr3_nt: TGTGCAAGTCGCTTAGAGGCGGGGGAATACGAGCAGTACTTC
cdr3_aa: CASRLEAGEYEQYF

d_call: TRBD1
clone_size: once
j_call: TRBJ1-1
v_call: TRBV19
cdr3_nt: TGTGCCACAACCCGACAGGGAAACACTGAAGCTTTCTTT
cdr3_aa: CATTRQGNTEAFF

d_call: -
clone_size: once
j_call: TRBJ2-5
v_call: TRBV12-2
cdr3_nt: TGTGCAAGTCCCTTAGCGGGGGGGCCGGAGACCCAGTACTTC
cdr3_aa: CASPLAGGPETQYF

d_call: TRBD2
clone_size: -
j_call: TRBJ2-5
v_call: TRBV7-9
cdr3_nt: TGTGCCAGCAGAGGGACTAGCGGGGGGCCCCGGGAGACCCAGTACTTC
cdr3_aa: CASRGTSGGPRETQYF

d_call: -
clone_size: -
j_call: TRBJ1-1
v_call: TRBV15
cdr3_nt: TGTGCCACCAGCAGAGTCGGGGGAGGGAACACTGAAGCTTTCTTT
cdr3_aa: CATSRVGGGNTEAFF

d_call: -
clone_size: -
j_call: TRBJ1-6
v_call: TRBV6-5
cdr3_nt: TGTGCCAGCACCAGCACAGGGAGCGGTAATTCACCCCTCCACTTT
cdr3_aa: CASTSTGSGNSPLHF

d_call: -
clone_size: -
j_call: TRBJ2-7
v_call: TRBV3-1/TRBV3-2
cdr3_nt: TGTGCCAGCAGCCAAGATAACTCCTGGAGCTCCTACGAGCAGTACTTC
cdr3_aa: CASSQDNSWSSYEQYF

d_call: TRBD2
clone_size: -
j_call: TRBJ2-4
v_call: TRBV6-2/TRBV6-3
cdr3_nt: TGTGCCAGCAGCACGGGACTAGCGGGGGCGTTAGCCAAAAACATTCAGTACTTC
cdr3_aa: CASSTGLAGALAKNIQYF

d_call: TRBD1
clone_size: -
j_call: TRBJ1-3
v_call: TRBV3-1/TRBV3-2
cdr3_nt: TGTGCCAGCAGCCACCTTGACAGGGCTGGAAACACCATATATTTT
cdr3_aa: CASSHLDRAGNTIYF

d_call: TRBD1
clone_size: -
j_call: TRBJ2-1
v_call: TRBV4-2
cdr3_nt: TGTGCCAGCAGCCTTCTGACAGGGGAGGATGAGCAGTTCTTC
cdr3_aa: CASSLLTGEDEQFF

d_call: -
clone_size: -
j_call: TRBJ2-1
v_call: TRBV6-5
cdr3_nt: TGTGCCAGCAGACCAGGGTATCTCTCTTTCAATGAGCAGTTCTTC
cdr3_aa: CASRPGYLSFNEQFF

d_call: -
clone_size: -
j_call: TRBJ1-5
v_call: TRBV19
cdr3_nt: TGTGCCAGTAGTTATACGGGTTTAAGCAATCAGCCCCAGCATTTT
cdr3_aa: CASSYTGLSNQPQHF

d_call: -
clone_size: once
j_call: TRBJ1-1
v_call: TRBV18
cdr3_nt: TGTGCCAGCTCACCCCGGACAAGGTCGGGGAACACTGAAGCTTTCTTT
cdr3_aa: CASSPRTRSGNTEAFF

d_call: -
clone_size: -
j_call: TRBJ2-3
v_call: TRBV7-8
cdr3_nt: TGTGCCAGCAGTTGGAGAAAGACGGATACGCAGTATTTT
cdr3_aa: CASSWRKTDTQYF

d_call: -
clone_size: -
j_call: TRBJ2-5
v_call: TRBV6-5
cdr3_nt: TGTGCCAGCAGTCGGCTAGCTAGAGGGACCCAGTACTTC
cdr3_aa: CASSRLARGTQYF

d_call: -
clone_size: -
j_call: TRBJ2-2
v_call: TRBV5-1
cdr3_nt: TGCGCCAGCAGTGCGCCGCCGGGGATTCTGAACACCGGGGAGCTGTTTTTT
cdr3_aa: CASSAPPGILNTGELFF

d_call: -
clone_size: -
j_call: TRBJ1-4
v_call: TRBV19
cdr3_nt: TGTGCCAGTAGTCCTGCGGGATCAGGGATGGGTGAAAAACTGTTTTTT
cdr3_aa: CASSPAGSGMGEKLFF

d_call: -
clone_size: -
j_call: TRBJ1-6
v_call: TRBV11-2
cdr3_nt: TGTGCCAGCAGCTTATGGGAGGGGGGATCACCCCTCCACTTT
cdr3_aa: CASSLWEGGSPLHF

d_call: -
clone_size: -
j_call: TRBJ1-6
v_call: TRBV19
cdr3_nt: TGTGCCAGTAGTCCTGGGCAGTATAATTCACCCCTCCACTTT
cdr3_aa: CASSPGQYNSPLHF

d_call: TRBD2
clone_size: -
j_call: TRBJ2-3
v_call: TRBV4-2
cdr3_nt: TGTGCCAGCAGCGTCGGGACTAGCGGGGGCTGGGATACGCAGTATTTT
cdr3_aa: CASSVGTSGGWDTQYF

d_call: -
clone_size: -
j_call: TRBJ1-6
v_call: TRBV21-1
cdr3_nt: TGTGCCAGCAGCAAAGTTAGCGAATTACCCAATTCACCCCTCCACTTT
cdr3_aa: CASSKVSELPNSPLHF

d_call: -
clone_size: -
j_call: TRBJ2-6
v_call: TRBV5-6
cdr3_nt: TGTGCCAGCAGCTTGGCTACCTCTGGGGCCAACGTCCTGACTTTC
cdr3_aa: CASSLATSGANVLTF

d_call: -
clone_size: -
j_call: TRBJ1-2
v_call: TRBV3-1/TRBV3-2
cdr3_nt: TGTGCCGGGAGGAAAAAGGGCCCCTATGGCTACACCTTC
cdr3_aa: CAGRKKGPYGYTF

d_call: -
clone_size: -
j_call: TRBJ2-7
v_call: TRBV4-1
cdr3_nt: TGCGCCAGCAGCCAAGAGCCTGAGGGCTACGAGCAGTACTTC
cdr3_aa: CASSQEPEGYEQYF

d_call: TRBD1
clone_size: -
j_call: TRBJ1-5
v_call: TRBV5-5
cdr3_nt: TGTGCCAGCGCCGGGACAGGGCTGGTAGGTCAGCCCCAGCATTTT
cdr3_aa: CASAGTGLVGQPQHF

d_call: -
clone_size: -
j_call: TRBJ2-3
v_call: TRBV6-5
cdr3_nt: TGTGCCAGCAGTTACACCTCCAGGTCTGTCACAGATACGCAGTATTTT
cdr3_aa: CASSYTSRSVTDTQYF